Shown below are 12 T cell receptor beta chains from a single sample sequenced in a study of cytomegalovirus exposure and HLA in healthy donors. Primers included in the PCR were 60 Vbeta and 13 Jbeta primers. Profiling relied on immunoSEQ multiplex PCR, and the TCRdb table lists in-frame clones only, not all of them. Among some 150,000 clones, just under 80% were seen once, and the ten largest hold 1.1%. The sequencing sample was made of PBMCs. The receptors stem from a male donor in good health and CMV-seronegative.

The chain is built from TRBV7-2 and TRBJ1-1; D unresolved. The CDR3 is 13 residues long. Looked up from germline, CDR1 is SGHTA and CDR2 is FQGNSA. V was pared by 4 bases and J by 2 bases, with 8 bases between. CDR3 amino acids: CASSSAENTEAFF. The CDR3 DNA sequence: TGTGCCAGCAGCTCGGCGGAAAACACTGAAGCTTTCTTT.

CDR3 sequence reads: CATSGRQGGYEQYF. The CDR3 DNA reads TGTGCCACCAGCGGGAGACAGGGTGGGTACGAGCAGTACTTC. The rearrangement uses TRBV15 and TRBJ2-7; 7 bases line up with TRBD1. Losses at the gene ends were 5 bases for V and 4 bases for J; bases not matched to a gene: 8. CDR3 length equals 14 residues. In germline, CDR1 is LNHNV, CDR2 YYDKDF (reference sequence).

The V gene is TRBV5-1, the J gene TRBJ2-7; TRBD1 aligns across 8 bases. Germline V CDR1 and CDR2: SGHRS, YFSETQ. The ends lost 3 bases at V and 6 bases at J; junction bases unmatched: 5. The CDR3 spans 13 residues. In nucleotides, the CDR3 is TGCGCCAGCAGCTGGCGAACAGGGGGCGAGCAGTACTTC. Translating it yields CASSWRTGGEQYF.

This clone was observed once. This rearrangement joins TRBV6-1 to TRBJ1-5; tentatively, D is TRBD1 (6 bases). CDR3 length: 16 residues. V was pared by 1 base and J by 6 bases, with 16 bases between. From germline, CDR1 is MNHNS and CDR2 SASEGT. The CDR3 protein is CASSEGGGLNSQPQHF. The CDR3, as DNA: TGTGCCAGCAGTGAAGGGGGGGGGCTTAATTCTCAGCCCCAGCATTTT.

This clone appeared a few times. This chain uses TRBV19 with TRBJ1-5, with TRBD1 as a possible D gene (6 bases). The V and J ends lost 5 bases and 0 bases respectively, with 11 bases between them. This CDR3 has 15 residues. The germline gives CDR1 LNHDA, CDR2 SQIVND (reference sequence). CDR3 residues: CASSQGLYSNQPQHF. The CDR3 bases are TGTGCCAGTAGTCAGGGGCTTTATAGCAATCAGCCCCAGCATTTT.

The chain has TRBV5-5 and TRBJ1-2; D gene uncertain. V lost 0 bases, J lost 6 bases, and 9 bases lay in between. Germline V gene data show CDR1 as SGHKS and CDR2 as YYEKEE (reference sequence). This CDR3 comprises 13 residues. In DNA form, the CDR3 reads TGTGCCAGCAGCTTGGGAGTTTATGATGGCTACACCTTC. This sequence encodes CASSLGVYDGYTF.

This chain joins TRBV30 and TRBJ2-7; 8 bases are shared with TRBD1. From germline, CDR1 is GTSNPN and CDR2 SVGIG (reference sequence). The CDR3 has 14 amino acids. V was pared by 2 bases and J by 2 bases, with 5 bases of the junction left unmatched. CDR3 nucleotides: TGTGCCTGGAGTCGGGACAGGAGTGCCTACGAGCAGTACTTC. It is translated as CAWSRDRSAYEQYF.

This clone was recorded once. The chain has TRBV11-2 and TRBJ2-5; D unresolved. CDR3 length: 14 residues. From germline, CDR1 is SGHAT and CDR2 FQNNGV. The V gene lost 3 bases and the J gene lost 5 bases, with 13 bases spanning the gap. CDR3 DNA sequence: TGTGCCAGCAGCTTTATCCGCGCGGTGGAGACCCAGTACTTC. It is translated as CASSFIRAVETQYF. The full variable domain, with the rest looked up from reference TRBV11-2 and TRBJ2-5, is EAGVAQSPRYKIIEKRQSVAFWCNPISGHATLYWYQQILGQGPKLLIQFQNNGVVDDSQLPKDRFSAERLKGVDSTLKIQPAKLEDSAVYLCASSFIRAVETQYFGPGTRLLVL.

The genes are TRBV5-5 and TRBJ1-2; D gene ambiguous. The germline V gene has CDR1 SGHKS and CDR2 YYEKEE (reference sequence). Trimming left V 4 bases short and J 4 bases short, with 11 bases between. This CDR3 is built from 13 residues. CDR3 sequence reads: CASSRGPLYGYTF. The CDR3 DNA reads TGTGCCAGCAGCAGAGGTCCCCTCTATGGCTACACCTTC. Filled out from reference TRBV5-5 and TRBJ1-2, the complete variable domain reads DAGVTQSPTHLIKTRGQQVTLRCSPISGHKSVSWYQQVLGQGPQFIFQYYEKEERGRGNFPDRFSARQFPNYSSELNVNALLLGDSALYLCASSRGPLYGYTFGSGTRLTVV.

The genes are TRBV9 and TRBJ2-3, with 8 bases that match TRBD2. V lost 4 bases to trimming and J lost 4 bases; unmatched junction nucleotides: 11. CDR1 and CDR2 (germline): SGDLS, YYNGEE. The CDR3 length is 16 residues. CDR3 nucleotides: TGTGCCAGCAGCTCCAGACTAGCGTTTGGGGCAGATACGCAGTATTTT. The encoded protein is CASSSRLAFGADTQYF. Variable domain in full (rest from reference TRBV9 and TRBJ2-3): DSGVTQTPKHLITATGQRVTLRCSPRSGDLSVYWYQQSLDQGLQFLIQYYNGEERAKGNILERFSAQQFPDLHSELNLSSLELGDSALYFCASSSRLAFGADTQYFGPGTRLTVL.

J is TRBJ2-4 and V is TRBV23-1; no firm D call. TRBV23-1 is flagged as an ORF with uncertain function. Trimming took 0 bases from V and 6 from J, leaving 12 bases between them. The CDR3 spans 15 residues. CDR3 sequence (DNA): TGCGCCAGCAGTCAATCGACCCGGGTAACAAACATTCAGTACTTC. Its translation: CASSQSTRVTNIQYF.

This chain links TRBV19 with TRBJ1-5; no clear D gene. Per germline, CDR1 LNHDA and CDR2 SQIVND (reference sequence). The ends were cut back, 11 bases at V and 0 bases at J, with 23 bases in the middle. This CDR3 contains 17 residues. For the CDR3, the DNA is TGTGCCGCTTCCACGCGCCGAACAGCCTATAGCAATCAGCCCCAGCATTTT. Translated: CAASTRRTAYSNQPQHF.